Only a few counts were recorded for the clone carrying this T cell receptor (beta chain). A far larger clone lies a single base away; this is likely a read error. Time point defined: after trial treatment. The treatment was: LDRT plus nivolumab, ipilimumab, low-dose cyclophosphamide and aspirin (RACIN trial). This sample is drawn from a study of low-dose radiotherapy and immunotherapy resistance in tumors. Study context: Every two weeks patients got nivolumab 240 mg flat dose, plus ipilimumab 1 mg/kg every six weeks, intravenously. Oral administration of aspirin 300 mg daily occurred for four cycles, commencing at cycle 1 day 1.

The CDR3 is made up of 12 amino acids. Germline assignment: CDR1 KGHDR and CDR2 SFDVKD. V was pared by 6 bases and J by 6 bases, with 11 bases between. Covering alpha and beta chains, TRAV- and TRBV-specific primers were used for the first-strand cDNA. A roughly 20-cycle PCR with a constant-region primer and V-primer adapter amplified TCRs. TCRdb recomputed calls from the reads with MiXCR, one row per CDR3 protein. Among about 91,000 distinct CDR3 sequences listed, 20% to 25% were seen once. This clonotype was obtained from a female donor with ovarian cancer. Material: PBMCs, obtained after low-dose radiotherapy plus immunotherapy. The chain couples TRBV24-1 to TRBJ2-7; D not resolved. In DNA, the CDR3 is TGTGCCACCAGTTTACTTCTGGGCGAGCAGTACTTC. It specifies CATSLLLGEQYF.